This TCR beta chain appears in the sequencing data of a study of blood T cell repertoires in COVID-19 (TCRdb year 2020). Study-wide context: Collaborator samples came from the United States, Italy and Spain and covered acute and convalescent phases of COVID-19. The material from the prospective study consisted of cDNA or gDNA derived from T cells, B-cell-depleted T cells, or PBMCs. The dataset comprised deeply sampled blood TCRbeta repertoires from subjects exposed to, actively infected with, or recovered from COVID-19. The repertoires were released in a freely available public database intended as a resource for research on the immune response to SARS-CoV-2. The samples were drawn from the first 160 participants of the ongoing ImmuneRACE study and from over 950 subjects provided by 6 global collaborators. A de-identified subject ID, COVID-19 status, age in years and sex were almost always included in the sample metadata. Where HLA class I and class II types were available, the types were taken from metadata supplied by the sample provider, not from assay-based typing.

TCRbeta CDR3 regions were amplified from genomic DNA by means of the immunoSEQ Assay, a bias-controlled multiplex PCR. Per the source publication's procedure: Nucleated cell counts per sample were estimated from amplification of reference gene primers within the assay. To quantify the absolute abundance of each unique TCRbeta CDR3 rearrangement, sequence reads were collapsed and filtered. Productive Simpson clonality was computed per sample as the square root of Simpson's diversity index over productive rearrangements. TCRdb took over this immuneACCESS table, retaining in-frame rearrangements with V and J assigned. Such tables are incomplete; in checked studies, under half of the missing clones stem from an unresolved V gene, and the remainder is unexplained. V and J calls plus clone size are reproduced from that table; the DNA served to infer D and trimming. The sample table holds about 120,000 clones, of which roughly four fifths were seen once. The top ten clonotypes cover under 3% of the sample.

General findings and caveats noted by the study authors: Clinical and demographic metadata were provided uncurated, with the amount varying by source and participant.

Each collaborating institution followed its own protocols to collect whole blood in K2EDTA tubes. For TCRbeta analysis, collaborators shipped samples as frozen whole blood, isolated PBMCs, or DNA extracted from either of those sample types. This clone appeared once. The antigen it binds to is not known. No quality values exist for individual bases; no much larger clone is one base distant. Material for sequencing was peripheral blood. This clonotype originated in a man aged 45 to 65 with acute or convalescent COVID-19.

DNA sequence: TGCGCCAGCAGCTTGGTATACGGGGAGTCCTACGAGCAGTACTTC. Its coded protein is CASSLVYGESYEQYF. This receptor chain uses TRBV5-1 and TRBJ2-7; the D gene is possibly TRBD2, with 5 bases matching. V and J are truncated by 0 bases and 1 base respectively, leaving an intervening sequence of 11 bases. The CDR3 runs 15 residues from the cysteine to the phenylalanine. The entry retains the CDR3 DNA only, 45 bases that are in frame from base 1. Per the germline V gene, SGHRS is the CDR1 and YFSETQ is the CDR2.